These 15 T cell receptor beta chains were sequenced from one sample in a study of T cell changes during pregnancy in multiple sclerosis. Only in-frame clones appear in the TCRdb table, and some are missing; sequencing was by immunoSEQ multiplex PCR. The sample records over 65,000 clones, roughly 90% being singletons. The source was peripheral blood, collected in the first trimester of pregnancy. All receptors come from a female donor with multiple sclerosis, enrolled in a pregnancy study.

A word on this clone: Additional DNA sequences in this sample encode the identical CDR3. The rearrangement uses TRBV5-6 and TRBJ2-1; TRBD2 matches 10 bases. Germline CDR1 SGHDT, CDR2 YYEEEE. Germline trimming cut 4 bases from V and 5 bases from J; bases unmatched to any gene: 6. This CDR3 comprises 15 residues. The CDR3 reads CASSLPSGRDNEQFF. The CDR3 DNA is TGTGCCAGCAGCCTACCTAGCGGGAGAGACAATGAGCAGTTCTTC.

The rearrangement uses TRBV19 and TRBJ1-5, with TRBD1 matching 8 bases. CDR3 length: 17 residues. Germline V lookup: CDR1 LNHDA, CDR2 SQIVND (reference sequence). V shed 1 base and J 1 base; nucleotides not matched to a gene: 6. The CDR3 nucleotides read TGTGCCAGTAGTATAGTGTCAGGGGGCGGGAGCAATCAGCCCCAGCATTTT. Protein sequence: CASSIVSGGGSNQPQHF.

This clone was recorded once. The V and J genes are TRBV5-1 and TRBJ2-5; 7 bases map to TRBD1. The CDR3 extends over 15 amino acids. In germline, CDR1 is SGHRS, CDR2 YFSETQ. Trimming at V came to 0 bases and at J to 1 base, leaving 3 bases not matched to a gene. The CDR3 region is CASSLGPGGQETQYF. CDR3 nucleotides: TGCGCCAGCAGCTTGGGGCCAGGGGGCCAAGAGACCCAGTACTTC.

This chain links TRBV30 with TRBJ1-6, with 9 positions matching TRBD1. Germline values: CDR1 GTSNPN, CDR2 SVGIG (reference sequence). The V segment lost 1 base and the J segment 7 bases; nucleotides outside the gene matches: 2. CDR3 size: 14 residues. The CDR3 sequence is CAWSAGQGNSPLHF. DNA of the CDR3: TGTGCCTGGAGTGCGGGACAGGGAAATTCACCCCTCCACTTT.

The chain combines TRBV5-4 with TRBJ2-1, with 9 bases matching TRBD2. V shed 4 bases and J 2 bases; nucleotides not matched to a gene: 7. This CDR3 spans 16 amino acids. Per the germline V gene, CDR1 is SGHNT and CDR2 is YYREEE (reference sequence). This chain's CDR3 is CASSIRLAGPYNEQFF. For the CDR3, the DNA is TGTGCCAGCAGCATCCGTCTAGCGGGACCCTACAATGAGCAGTTCTTC.

The CDR3 bases are TGTGCCAGTAGTCTCGCGGGGCCAGATACGCAGTATTTT. It specifies CASSLAGPDTQYF. The rearrangement uses TRBV19 and TRBJ2-3, with TRBD2 as a possible D gene (6 bases). CDR3 length equals 13 residues. V lost 5 bases and J 4 bases, leaving 10 bases between the germline ends. Per germline, CDR1 LNHDA and CDR2 SQIVND (reference sequence).

The gene calls are TRBV14 and TRBJ1-3, with TRBD1 identical over 8 bases. J lost 4 bases, V lost 6 bases, and 14 bases had no gene match. The germline V gene has CDR1 SGHDN and CDR2 FVKESK. The CDR3 is made up of 17 amino acids. The CDR3 DNA is TGTGCCAGCAGACTTTCAAAGGACAGGGCGCGAGGAAACACCATATATTTT. Its protein is CASRLSKDRARGNTIYF. The whole variable domain, remainder taken from reference TRBV14 and TRBJ1-3, is EAGVTQFPSHSVIEKGQTVTLRCDPISGHDNLYWYRRVMGKEIKFLLHFVKESKQDESGMPNNRFLAERTGGTYSTLKVQPAELEDSGVYFCASRLSKDRARGNTIYFGEGSWLTVV.

J is TRBJ1-1 and V is TRBV6-5; no definite D call. The CDR3 consists of 12 residues. Trimming took 0 bases from V and 11 from J, leaving 10 bases between them. The germline V gene encodes CDR1 MNHEY and CDR2 SVGAGI. The CDR3: CASSYSRERAFF. The DNA for the CDR3 is TGTGCCAGCAGTTACTCGAGGGAGAGGGCTTTCTTT.

The chain recombines TRBV29-1 with TRBJ2-7; D might be TRBD2 (6 bases). Trimming took off 2 bases at V and 5 bases at J, with 13 bases between the two ends. The germline V gene has CDR1 SQVTM and CDR2 ANQGSEA. This CDR3 is 13 amino acids long. The CDR3 DNA follows: TGCAGCGTTGAATTCGGTGGGACTCACGAGCAGTACTTC. This gives the protein CSVEFGGTHEQYF.

The chain couples TRBV29-1 to TRBJ1-2; TRBD1 matches at 7 bases. V gave up 6 bases and J gave up 4 bases; unmatched junction bases: 8. Germline CDR1 is SQVTM and CDR2 is ANQGSEA. This CDR3 is built from 13 residues. CDR3 residues: CSVRGREGYGYTF. Written as DNA, the CDR3 is TGCAGCGTGAGGGGGCGCGAAGGCTATGGCTACACCTTC.

This rearrangement joins TRBV5-1 to TRBJ2-3; 9 bases are a match to TRBD2. Trimming at V came to 0 bases and at J to 0 bases, leaving 11 bases not matched to a gene. The CDR3 has 19 residues. Germline V CDR1 and CDR2: SGHRS, YFSETQ. CDR3 loop: CASSLEGLAGRTSTDTQYF. DNA of the CDR3: TGCGCCAGCAGCTTGGAGGGGCTAGCGGGGCGCACTAGCACAGATACGCAGTATTTT.

This rearrangement joins TRBV2 to TRBJ2-7; 8 bases line up with TRBD1. The junction had 6 bases not matched to a gene; V was cut back by 6 bases and J by 2 bases. The CDR3 runs 14 residues. Germline values: CDR1 SNHLY, CDR2 FYNNEI. In nucleotides, the CDR3 is TGTGCCAGCAGGACCGACAGGGGAACCTACGAGCAGTACTTC. Its translation: CASRTDRGTYEQYF.

The rearrangement links TRBV2 to TRBJ1-1; the D gene is possibly TRBD1 (5 bases). The CDR3 totals 12 residues. Trimming cost V 11 bases and J 4 bases, with 14 bases left between them. The V gene's germline CDR1 is SNHLY and CDR2 FYNNEI. The CDR3 DNA reads as TGTGCCCAAAGAGGGACTCTCACTGAAGCTTTCTTT. Translated: CAQRGTLTEAFF.

The chain combines TRBV10-3 with TRBJ1-5; D might be TRBD1 (5 bases). Germline CDR1 ENHRY, CDR2 SYGVKD. The CDR3 length is 13 residues. V lost 10 bases and J 2 bases, leaving 12 bases between the germline ends. The CDR3 DNA sequence: TGTGCCACTGCAGGGATCGGCAATCAGCCCCAGCATTTT. Translating it yields CATAGIGNQPQHF.

The chain employs TRBV5-1 and TRBJ2-7; D is possibly TRBD1 (6 bases). CDR1 is SGHRS and CDR2 is YFSETQ in the germline V gene. CDR3 size: 14 residues. Trimming took 0 bases from V and 0 from J, leaving 7 bases between them. Here the CDR3 reads CASSLEDSSYEQYF. The CDR3 DNA reads as TGCGCCAGCAGCTTGGAGGACAGCTCCTACGAGCAGTACTTC.